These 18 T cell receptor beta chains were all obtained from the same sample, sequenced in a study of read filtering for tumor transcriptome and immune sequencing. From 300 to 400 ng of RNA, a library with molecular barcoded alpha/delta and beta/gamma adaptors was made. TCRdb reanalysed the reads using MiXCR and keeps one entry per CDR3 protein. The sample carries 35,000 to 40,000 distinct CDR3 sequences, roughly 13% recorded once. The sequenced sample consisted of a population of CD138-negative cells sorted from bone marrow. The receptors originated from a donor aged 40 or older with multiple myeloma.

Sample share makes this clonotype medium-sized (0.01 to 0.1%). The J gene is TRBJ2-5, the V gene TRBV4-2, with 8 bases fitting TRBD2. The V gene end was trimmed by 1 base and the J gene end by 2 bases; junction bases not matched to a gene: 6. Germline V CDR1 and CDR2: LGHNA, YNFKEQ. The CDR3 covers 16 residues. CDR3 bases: TGTGCCAGCAGCCAAGGACGCCAGCGGGGGCAAGAGACCCAGTACTTC. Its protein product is CASSQGRQRGQETQYF.

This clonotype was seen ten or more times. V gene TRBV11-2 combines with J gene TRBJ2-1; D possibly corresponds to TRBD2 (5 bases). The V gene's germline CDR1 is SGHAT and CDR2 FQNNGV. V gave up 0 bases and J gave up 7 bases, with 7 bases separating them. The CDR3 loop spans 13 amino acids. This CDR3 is CASSLELGNEQFF. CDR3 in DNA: TGTGCCAGCAGCTTAGAACTAGGGAATGAGCAGTTCTTC.

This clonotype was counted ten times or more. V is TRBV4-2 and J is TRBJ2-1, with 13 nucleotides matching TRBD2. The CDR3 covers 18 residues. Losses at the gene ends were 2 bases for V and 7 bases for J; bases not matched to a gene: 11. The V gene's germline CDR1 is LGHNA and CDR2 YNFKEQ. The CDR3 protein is CASSQKASGTSGINEQFF. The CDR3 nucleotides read TGTGCCAGCAGCCAAAAGGCTTCCGGGACTAGCGGGATAAATGAGCAGTTCTTC.

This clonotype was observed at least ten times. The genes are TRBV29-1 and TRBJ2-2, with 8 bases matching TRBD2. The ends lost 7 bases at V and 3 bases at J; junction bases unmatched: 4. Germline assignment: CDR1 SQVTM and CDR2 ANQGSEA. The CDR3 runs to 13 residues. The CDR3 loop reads CSASGSDTGELFF. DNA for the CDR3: TGCAGCGCAAGCGGGAGCGACACCGGGGAGCTGTTTTTT.

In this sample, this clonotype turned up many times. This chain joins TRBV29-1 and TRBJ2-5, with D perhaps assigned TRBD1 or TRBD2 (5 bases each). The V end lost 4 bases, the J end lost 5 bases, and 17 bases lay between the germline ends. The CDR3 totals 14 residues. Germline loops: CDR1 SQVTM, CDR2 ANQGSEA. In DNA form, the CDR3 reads TGCAGCGTTGCCCCCGGGACCGCACGGGAGACCCAGTACTTC. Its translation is CSVAPGTARETQYF.

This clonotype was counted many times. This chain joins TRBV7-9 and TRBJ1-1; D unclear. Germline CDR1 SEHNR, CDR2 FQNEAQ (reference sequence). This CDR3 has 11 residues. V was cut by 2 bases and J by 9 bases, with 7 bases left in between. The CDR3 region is CASSLPIQAFF. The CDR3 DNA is TGTGCCAGCAGCTTACCGATCCAAGCTTTCTTT. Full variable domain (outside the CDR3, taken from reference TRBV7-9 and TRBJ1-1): DTGVSQNPRHKITKRGQNVTFRCDPISEHNRLYWYRQTLGQGPEFLTYFQNEAQLEKSRLLSDRFSAERPKGSFSTLEIQRTEQGDSAMYLCASSLPIQAFFGQGTRLTVV.

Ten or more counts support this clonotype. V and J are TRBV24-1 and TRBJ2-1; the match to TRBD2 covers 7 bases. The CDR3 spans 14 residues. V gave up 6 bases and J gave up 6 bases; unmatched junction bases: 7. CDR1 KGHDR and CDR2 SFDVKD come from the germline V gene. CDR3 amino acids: CATSHGGSTNEQFF. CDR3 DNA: TGTGCCACCAGTCATGGCGGGAGCACCAATGAGCAGTTCTTC.

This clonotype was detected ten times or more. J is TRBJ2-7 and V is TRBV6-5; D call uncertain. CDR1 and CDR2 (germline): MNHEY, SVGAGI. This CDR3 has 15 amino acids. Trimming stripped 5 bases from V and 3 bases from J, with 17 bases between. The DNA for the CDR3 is TGTGCCAGCAGTCAACAAGCGACGGGCTACTACGAGCAGTACTTC. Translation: CASSQQATGYYEQYF.

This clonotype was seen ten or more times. CDR3 nucleotides: TGTGCCAGCAGCACTAGGGGCGACAGCGGCCTCAACAATGAGCAGTTCTTC. Its translation is CASSTRGDSGLNNEQFF. This chain joins TRBV7-6 and TRBJ2-1; D may be TRBD1 or TRBD2 (5 bases each). The germline V and J ends were trimmed by 5 bases and 5 bases, with 22 bases remaining between them. The germline CDR1 and CDR2 sequences are SGHVS and FNYEAQ. This CDR3 is 17 amino acids long.

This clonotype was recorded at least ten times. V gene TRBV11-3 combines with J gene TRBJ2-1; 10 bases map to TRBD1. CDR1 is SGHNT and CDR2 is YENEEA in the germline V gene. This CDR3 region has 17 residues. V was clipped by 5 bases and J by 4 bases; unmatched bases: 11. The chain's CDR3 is CASSPGPWTGGYNEQFF. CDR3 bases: TGTGCCAGCAGCCCTGGGCCGTGGACAGGGGGATACAATGAGCAGTTCTTC.

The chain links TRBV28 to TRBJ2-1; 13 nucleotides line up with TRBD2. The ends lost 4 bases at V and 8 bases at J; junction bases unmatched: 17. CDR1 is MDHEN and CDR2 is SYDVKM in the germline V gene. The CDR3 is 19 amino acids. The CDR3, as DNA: TGTGCCAGCAGTTCCTTAACCGGGACTAGCGGGACTCGGCTGGATGAGCAGTTCTTC. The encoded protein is CASSSLTGTSGTRLDEQFF.

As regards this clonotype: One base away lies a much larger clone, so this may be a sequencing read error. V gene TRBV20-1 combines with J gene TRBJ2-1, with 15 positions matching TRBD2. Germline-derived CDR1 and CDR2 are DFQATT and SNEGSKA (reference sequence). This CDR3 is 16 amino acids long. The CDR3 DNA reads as TGCAGTGCTAGAGGGGGACTAGCGGGAGGAAGAGAGACCCGGTACTTC. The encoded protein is CSARGGLAGGRETRYF.

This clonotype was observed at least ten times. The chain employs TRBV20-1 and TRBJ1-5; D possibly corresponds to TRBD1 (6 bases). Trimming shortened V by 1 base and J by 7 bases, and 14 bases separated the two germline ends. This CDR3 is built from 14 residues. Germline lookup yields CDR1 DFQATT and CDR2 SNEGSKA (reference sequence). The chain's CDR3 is CSARGGGLGQPQHF. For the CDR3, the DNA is TGCAGTGCTAGAGGGGGGGGGCTAGGGCAGCCCCAGCATTTT.

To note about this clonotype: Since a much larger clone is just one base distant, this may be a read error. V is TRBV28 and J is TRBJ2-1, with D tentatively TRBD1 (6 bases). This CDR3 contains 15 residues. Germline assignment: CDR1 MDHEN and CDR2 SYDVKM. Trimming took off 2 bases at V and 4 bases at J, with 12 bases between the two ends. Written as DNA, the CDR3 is TGTGCCAGCAGTTTACCGCAGGGGATTTACAATGAGCAGTTCTTC. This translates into CASSLPQGIYNEQFF.

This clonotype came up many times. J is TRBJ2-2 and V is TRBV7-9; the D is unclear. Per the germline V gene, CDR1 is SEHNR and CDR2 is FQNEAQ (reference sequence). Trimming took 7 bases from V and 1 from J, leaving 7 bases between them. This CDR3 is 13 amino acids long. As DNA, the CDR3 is TGTGCCAGCAACCTGGTGAACACCGGGGAGCTGTTTTTT. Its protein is CASNLVNTGELFF.

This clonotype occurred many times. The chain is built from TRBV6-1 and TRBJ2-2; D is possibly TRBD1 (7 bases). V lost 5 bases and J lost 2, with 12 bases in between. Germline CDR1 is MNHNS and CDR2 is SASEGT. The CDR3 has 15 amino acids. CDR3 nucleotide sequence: TGTGCCAGCAGTTTCAGGGGGGATAACACCGGGGAGCTGTTTTTT. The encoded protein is CASSFRGDNTGELFF.

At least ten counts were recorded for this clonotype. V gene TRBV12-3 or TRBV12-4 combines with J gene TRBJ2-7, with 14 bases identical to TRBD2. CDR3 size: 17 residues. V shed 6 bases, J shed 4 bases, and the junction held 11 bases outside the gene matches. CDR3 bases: TGTGCCAGCAGCCCCACGGGACTAGCGGGAGTGGGGTACGAGCAGTACTTC. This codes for CASSPTGLAGVGYEQYF.

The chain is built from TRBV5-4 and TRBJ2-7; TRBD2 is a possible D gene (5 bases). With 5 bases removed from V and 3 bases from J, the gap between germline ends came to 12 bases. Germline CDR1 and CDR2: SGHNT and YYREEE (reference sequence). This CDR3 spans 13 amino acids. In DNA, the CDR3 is TGTGCCAGCAGTCAGAGGGAGAACTACGAGCAGTACTTC. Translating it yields CASSQRENYEQYF.